The present entry profiles one T cell receptor (beta chain) with its context. Its target is not known. These data are taken from a study of T cell responses to AZD1222 COVID-19 vaccine. Generated by immunoSEQ multiplex PCR, the TCRdb table keeps only in-frame clones and is missing some. The table shows about 85,000 clones, with about 90% occurring only once. The CDR3 totals 12 residues. After removal of 8 bases from V and 13 bases from J, the junction contained 13 bases not matched to a gene. Findings and caveats of the study: Clonal diversity was possibly underestimated, and white British individuals and females predominated among donors. Distributed over spike, vaccine-associated CD4 TCRs predominated at 160-218 and 743-854. Variant regions that are unmutated are reportedly the target of nearly half of spike-specific TCRs. It was only after the peak T cell response that any repertoires were sampled.

The receptor comes from an adult in good health. Source: peripheral blood, taken on day 0 of MenACWY control vaccination. V usage is TRBV12-3 or TRBV12-4 and J usage is TRBJ2-7; TRBD2 aligns across 8 bases. The chain's CDR3 is CASGESGGPKYF. The DNA of the CDR3 is TGTGCCAGCGGGGAAAGCGGGGGCCCCAAATACTTC.